This is a list of T cell receptor beta chains from one sample in a study of CD8 T cells in Susac syndrome. MiXCR, run by TCRdb on the immunoSEQ multiplex PCR reads, gives a single entry per CDR3 protein. Counted here are some 150,000 distinct CDR3 sequences, less than 97% occurring once; the ten biggest clones make up over 0.12%. The material sequenced was CD8+ T cells from PBMCs. Receptor source: a human donor with multiple sclerosis. The CDR3 runs from the conserved cysteine through the conserved F or W. A D gene is named only where the DNA matches it firmly. For some rows the clone size is stated as once, few or many, or as a class when expanded; others skip it.

J: TRBJ2-5; V: TRBV3-1; D: .; size: .; CDR3: CASSQPSQAGQETQYF; DNA: TGTGCCAGCAGCCAACCTTCACAAGCGGGCCAAGAGACCCAGTACTTC
J: TRBJ2-1; V: TRBV20-1; D: TRBD2; size: .; CDR3: CSAWTSGGPYNEQFF; DNA: TGCAGTGCTTGGACTAGCGGGGGCCCTTACAATGAGCAGTTCTTC
J: TRBJ2-1; V: TRBV6-4; D: .; size: .; CDR3: CASSEQQPSTYNEQFF; DNA: TGTGCCAGCAGTGAGCAACAGCCTAGTACTTACAATGAGCAGTTCTTC
J: TRBJ2-7; V: TRBV20-1; D: TRBD2; size: once; CDR3: CSAEQVRPAGGSYEQYF; DNA: TGCAGTGCTGAGCAGGTCCGACCAGCGGGGGGTTCCTACGAGCAGTACTTC
J: TRBJ1-2; V: TRBV6-1; D: .; size: .; CDR3: CASSEAGQDRDGYTF; DNA: TGTGCCAGCAGTGAAGCTGGCCAAGATAGGGATGGCTACACCTTC
J: TRBJ1-5; V: TRBV2; D: .; size: .; CDR3: CASSAGNSNQPQHF; DNA: TGTGCCAGCAGTGCGGGCAATAGCAATCAGCCCCAGCATTTT
J: TRBJ2-7; V: TRBV4-1; D: .; size: once; CDR3: CASSPQQGDTYEQYF; DNA: TGCGCCAGCAGCCCTCAGCAGGGTGATACCTACGAGCAGTACTTC
J: TRBJ2-1; V: TRBV29-1; D: TRBD1; size: .; CDR3: CSVDYVGQRSYNEQFF; DNA: TGCAGCGTTGATTATGTGGGACAGCGTTCCTACAATGAGCAGTTCTTC
J: TRBJ2-7; V: TRBV6-2/TRBV6-3; D: .; size: .; CDR3: CASSYPKMAEQYF; DNA: TGTGCCAGCAGTTACCCGAAGATGGCCGAGCAGTACTTC
J: TRBJ2-3; V: TRBV20-1; D: .; size: .; CDR3: CSARAGWGDTDTQYF; DNA: TGCAGTGCTAGAGCAGGCTGGGGGGACACAGATACGCAGTATTTT
J: TRBJ2-1; V: TRBV20-1; D: TRBD2; size: .; CDR3: CSASRRGLVWNEQFF; DNA: TGCAGTGCTAGTCGTCGGGGACTAGTATGGAATGAGCAGTTCTTC
J: TRBJ2-1; V: TRBV4-1; D: TRBD1; size: .; CDR3: CASSQAPAGTGTIGEQFF; DNA: TGCGCCAGCAGCCAAGCTCCCGCCGGGACAGGGACGATAGGCGAGCAGTTCTTC
J: TRBJ2-1; V: TRBV3-1; D: .; size: .; CDR3: CASSPVGAVGEQFF; DNA: TGTGCCAGCAGCCCCGTGGGGGCGGTCGGTGAGCAGTTCTTC
J: TRBJ1-2; V: TRBV30; D: .; size: once; CDR3: CARDIHSGGYTF; DNA: TGTGCCCGCGACATCCACTCGGGTGGCTACACCTTC
J: TRBJ2-1; V: TRBV2; D: TRBD1; size: .; CDR3: CASRTGQGDNEQFF; DNA: TGTGCCAGCCGAACGGGACAGGGTGACAATGAGCAGTTCTTC